This T cell receptor beta chain was retrieved from a study of beta chain features in type 1 diabetes. Of the isolated RNA, all was reverse transcribed, and so the sequenced material was expressed TCRB transcripts. Only in-frame clones appear in the TCRdb table, and some are missing; sequencing was by immunoSEQ multiplex PCR. Here the sample spans around 300,000 clones, about 8.5% being singletons. The study's findings and limits: Sequencing of cDNA might inflate the share of cells that strongly express TCR. No resolution was reached here on whether HLA type influences TCRB rearrangement.

J was trimmed by 0 bases and V by 0 bases; bases with no gene match: 7. CDR3 size: 18 residues. Germline lookup yields CDR1 SEHNR and CDR2 FQNEAQ (reference sequence). As concerns this clone: The target antigen is unknown.

This TCR derives from a woman between 18 and 29 years old in good health. The sequencing sample was made of central memory CD4+ T cells from blood. This chain uses TRBV7-9 with TRBJ1-1; 10 bases map to TRBD1. The CDR3 nucleotides are TGTGCCAGCAGCTTAGCGTTGGGGACAGGGGAGCTGAACACTGAAGCTTTCTTT. It is translated as CASSLALGTGELNTEAFF.